This is a list of T cell receptor beta chains from one sample in a study of T cells in narcolepsy. Clones were sequenced by immunoSEQ multiplex PCR, and TCRdb holds only the in-frame ones, with some missing. Found here are around 18,000 clones, 72% of them singletons; the top ten hold 14% to 15%. The sample consisted of CD45RA- memory CD8+ T cells from PBMCs. The receptors here all came from a human donor with narcolepsy. The CDR3 runs from the conserved cysteine through the conserved F or W. A D gene is named only where the DNA matches it firmly. For some rows the clone size is stated as once, few or many, or as a class when expanded; others skip it.

CDR3nt: TGTGCCAGCAGTTACGGGGACAGCTCCTACGAGCAGTACTTC
CDR3aa: CASSYGDSSYEQYF
abundance: -
j_gene: TRBJ2-7
d_gene: TRBD1
v_gene: TRBV6-6

CDR3nt: TGTGCCAGCAGTTTATCCAAAAAATCCTCTGGAAACACCATATATTTT
CDR3aa: CASSLSKKSSGNTIYF
abundance: -
j_gene: TRBJ1-3
d_gene: -
v_gene: TRBV27

CDR3nt: TGTGCCAGCAGCCCCAGGAGTAAGGGTCTCTACGAGCAGTACTTC
CDR3aa: CASSPRSKGLYEQYF
abundance: -
j_gene: TRBJ2-7
d_gene: -
v_gene: TRBV14

CDR3nt: TGTGCCAGCAGCTTGGGACAGACCAACTACGAGCAGTACTTC
CDR3aa: CASSLGQTNYEQYF
abundance: -
j_gene: TRBJ2-7
d_gene: TRBD1
v_gene: TRBV11-2

CDR3nt: TGTGCCAGCAGTTACTCCGGCAGGGCAGACACTGAAGCTTTCTTT
CDR3aa: CASSYSGRADTEAFF
abundance: once
j_gene: TRBJ1-1
d_gene: -
v_gene: TRBV6-5

CDR3nt: TGTGCCAGCAGCTTGAGAGAAAGAATGGAAGCTTTCTTT
CDR3aa: CASSLRERMEAFF
abundance: few
j_gene: TRBJ1-1
d_gene: -
v_gene: TRBV5-8

CDR3nt: TGTGCCAGCAGCTTAGAGGGGGTGGCGCAAGAGACCCAGTACTTC
CDR3aa: CASSLEGVAQETQYF
abundance: -
j_gene: TRBJ2-5
d_gene: -
v_gene: TRBV7-8

CDR3nt: TGTGCCAGCAGGAACTGGGGGATTTGGGAAAATTCACCCCTCCACTTT
CDR3aa: CASRNWGIWENSPLHF
abundance: -
j_gene: TRBJ1-6
d_gene: -
v_gene: TRBV27

CDR3nt: TGTGCCAGCAGCACCCGGGGGCGGGCCAGCTCCTACAATGAGCAGTTCTTC
CDR3aa: CASSTRGRASSYNEQFF
abundance: -
j_gene: TRBJ2-1
d_gene: -
v_gene: TRBV7-3

CDR3nt: TGTGCCAGCAGCCCGGGGGGGGCCCACGGGGAGCTGTTTTTT
CDR3aa: CASSPGGAHGELFF
abundance: medium-sized
j_gene: TRBJ2-2
d_gene: TRBD2
v_gene: TRBV7-9

CDR3nt: TGTGCCAGCAGCTTAGCCTCCGGACTAGCGGGGCCAAGCACAGATACGCAGTATTTT
CDR3aa: CASSLASGLAGPSTDTQYF
abundance: -
j_gene: TRBJ2-3
d_gene: TRBD2
v_gene: TRBV11-2

CDR3nt: TGTGCCAGCAGCCCCGGACTGGATTTGGATACGCAGTATTTT
CDR3aa: CASSPGLDLDTQYF
abundance: -
j_gene: TRBJ2-3
d_gene: -
v_gene: TRBV7-8

CDR3nt: TGTGCCAGTACTGACGCGGACAGGGGCTACGAGCAGTACTTC
CDR3aa: CASTDADRGYEQYF
abundance: -
j_gene: TRBJ2-7
d_gene: TRBD1
v_gene: TRBV19

CDR3nt: TGTGCCAGCAGCGACAGCATGCACTACGAGCAGTACTTC
CDR3aa: CASSDSMHYEQYF
abundance: few
j_gene: TRBJ2-7
d_gene: -
v_gene: TRBV5-6

CDR3nt: TGTGCCAGCAGGGGGGAGCGGGACACCGGGGAGCTGTTTTTT
CDR3aa: CASRGERDTGELFF
abundance: -
j_gene: TRBJ2-2
d_gene: -
v_gene: TRBV6-5

CDR3nt: TGTGCCAGCAGTTTCGGTGGTCATCAGCCCCAGCATTTT
CDR3aa: CASSFGGHQPQHF
abundance: -
j_gene: TRBJ1-5
d_gene: -
v_gene: TRBV27

CDR3nt: TGTGCCAGTAGTCCTGGGACATCTGTCCCCCCCACTGAAGCTTTCTTT
CDR3aa: CASSPGTSVPPTEAFF
abundance: -
j_gene: TRBJ1-1
d_gene: -
v_gene: TRBV19

CDR3nt: TGTGCCACCAGGGTAGCGGGGGACCCTTACGAGCAGTACTTC
CDR3aa: CATRVAGDPYEQYF
abundance: few
j_gene: TRBJ2-7
d_gene: TRBD2
v_gene: TRBV15

CDR3nt: TGCGCCAGCAGCCAAGAGTCGGGACAGGGCGGCACTGAAGCTTTCTTT
CDR3aa: CASSQESGQGGTEAFF
abundance: few
j_gene: TRBJ1-1
d_gene: TRBD1
v_gene: TRBV4-1

CDR3nt: TGTGCCAGCAGTGATAGTGAAATCGATGAGCAGTTCTTC
CDR3aa: CASSDSEIDEQFF
abundance: -
j_gene: TRBJ2-1
d_gene: -
v_gene: TRBV6-4

CDR3nt: TGCAGCGTTGACGTAGGGGATGGCTATGGCTACACCTTC
CDR3aa: CSVDVGDGYGYTF
abundance: -
j_gene: TRBJ1-2
d_gene: -
v_gene: TRBV29-1

CDR3nt: TGTGCCAGCAGCGTAGGTCGTCTAGCGGGCACCGGGGAGCTGTTTTTT
CDR3aa: CASSVGRLAGTGELFF
abundance: -
j_gene: TRBJ2-2
d_gene: TRBD2
v_gene: TRBV9

CDR3nt: TGTGCCAGCAGCGAATCCACCGGGACTAGCGGGAGAGATACGCAGTATTTT
CDR3aa: CASSESTGTSGRDTQYF
abundance: -
j_gene: TRBJ2-3
d_gene: -
v_gene: TRBV21-1

CDR3nt: TGTGCCAGCAGCCCCCAGGACAGCTACGAGCAGTACTTC
CDR3aa: CASSPQDSYEQYF
abundance: -
j_gene: TRBJ2-7
d_gene: -
v_gene: TRBV7-6

CDR3nt: TGTGCTAGTGGTTTGGTCTGGGCGCCCGGGGAGCTGTTTTTT
CDR3aa: CASGLVWAPGELFF
abundance: once
j_gene: TRBJ2-2
d_gene: -
v_gene: TRBV12-5

CDR3nt: TGTGCCAGCAGCCCCAGGGACGCGAACACCGGGGAGCTGTTTTTT
CDR3aa: CASSPRDANTGELFF
abundance: -
j_gene: TRBJ2-2
d_gene: -
v_gene: TRBV7-2

CDR3nt: TGTGCCAGCAGCCCCGGACAGGAGAACACTGAAGCTTTCTTT
CDR3aa: CASSPGQENTEAFF
abundance: -
j_gene: TRBJ1-1
d_gene: TRBD1
v_gene: TRBV7-6

CDR3nt: TGTGCCAGCAGCTCCAAGATAGGGGCGGATGACACCGGGGAGCTGTTTTTT
CDR3aa: CASSSKIGADDTGELFF
abundance: -
j_gene: TRBJ2-2
d_gene: -
v_gene: TRBV14

CDR3nt: TGTGCCAGCAGTTACGTGGGGAACACAGATACGCAGTATTTT
CDR3aa: CASSYVGNTDTQYF
abundance: few
j_gene: TRBJ2-3
d_gene: -
v_gene: TRBV6-5

CDR3nt: TGTGCCAGCAGCTCGTGGACAGGGTACTATGGCTACACCTTC
CDR3aa: CASSSWTGYYGYTF
abundance: -
j_gene: TRBJ1-2
d_gene: TRBD1
v_gene: TRBV7-9

CDR3nt: TGTGCCAGCAGCTTCGACTCATCCTACGAGCAGTACTTC
CDR3aa: CASSFDSSYEQYF
abundance: -
j_gene: TRBJ2-7
d_gene: -
v_gene: TRBV5-6

CDR3nt: TGTGCCAGCAGTTCGACAGGGTACTACGAGCAGTACTTC
CDR3aa: CASSSTGYYEQYF
abundance: medium-sized
j_gene: TRBJ2-7
d_gene: TRBD1
v_gene: TRBV28

CDR3nt: TGCGCCAGCAGGGTGGGGGACTACCAAGAGACCCAGTACTTC
CDR3aa: CASRVGDYQETQYF
abundance: -
j_gene: TRBJ2-5
d_gene: -
v_gene: TRBV5-1

CDR3nt: TGTGCCAGCAGTTACTCGAGGGGGCGGGTTCCAGAGACCCAGTACTTC
CDR3aa: CASSYSRGRVPETQYF
abundance: -
j_gene: TRBJ2-5
d_gene: TRBD1
v_gene: TRBV6-5

CDR3nt: TGTGCCAGCAGCCCCCGGGACCGCGCGAGGCAGTACTTC
CDR3aa: CASSPRDRARQYF
abundance: -
j_gene: TRBJ2-7
d_gene: -
v_gene: TRBV4-2

CDR3nt: TGTGCCAGCAGCCCCCGAGCCGGGGGAGAGTCAGATACGCAGTATTTT
CDR3aa: CASSPRAGGESDTQYF
abundance: -
j_gene: TRBJ2-3
d_gene: -
v_gene: TRBV9

CDR3nt: TGTGCTAGTGGTTTGGGGGGTGGCGAGCAGTACTTC
CDR3aa: CASGLGGGEQYF
abundance: -
j_gene: TRBJ2-7
d_gene: -
v_gene: TRBV12-5

CDR3nt: TGTGCCAGCAGTGAAGGGGCGGATAATTCACCCCTCCACTTT
CDR3aa: CASSEGADNSPLHF
abundance: -
j_gene: TRBJ1-6
d_gene: -
v_gene: TRBV6-1

CDR3nt: TGTGCCAGCGGTTCAGGGGGGAGACAGCCCCAGCATTTT
CDR3aa: CASGSGGRQPQHF
abundance: -
j_gene: TRBJ1-5
d_gene: TRBD1
v_gene: TRBV6-1

CDR3nt: TGTGCCAGTAGTATTACGACGGTGAACACTGAAGCTTTCTTT
CDR3aa: CASSITTVNTEAFF
abundance: medium-sized
j_gene: TRBJ1-1
d_gene: -
v_gene: TRBV19

CDR3nt: TGTGCCAGTAGTCACTCCAGGGAGCAGTACTTC
CDR3aa: CASSHSREQYF
abundance: -
j_gene: TRBJ2-7
d_gene: -
v_gene: TRBV19

CDR3nt: TGTGCCAGCAGCGTCGCCGGGACTAGCTTGCAAGATACGCAGTATTTT
CDR3aa: CASSVAGTSLQDTQYF
abundance: -
j_gene: TRBJ2-3
d_gene: TRBD2
v_gene: TRBV9

CDR3nt: TGTGCCAGCTCACCACCTGATTACTACGAGCAGTACTTC
CDR3aa: CASSPPDYYEQYF
abundance: -
j_gene: TRBJ2-7
d_gene: -
v_gene: TRBV18

CDR3nt: TGTGCCAGCAGCTTACAGGGGTGGGCTGGAAACACCATATATTTT
CDR3aa: CASSLQGWAGNTIYF
abundance: -
j_gene: TRBJ1-3
d_gene: -
v_gene: TRBV13

CDR3nt: TGTGCCGGCAGGCGACAGGGACCCTCCTACGAGCAGTACTTC
CDR3aa: CAGRRQGPSYEQYF
abundance: -
j_gene: TRBJ2-7
d_gene: TRBD1
v_gene: TRBV7-3

CDR3nt: TGTGCCAGCTCACCAACAGGGGGCCCCTACAATGAGCAGTTCTTC
CDR3aa: CASSPTGGPYNEQFF
abundance: -
j_gene: TRBJ2-1
d_gene: TRBD1
v_gene: TRBV18

CDR3nt: TGTGCCAGCAGAGTACAGGGGGATCCCTACGAGCAGTACTTC
CDR3aa: CASRVQGDPYEQYF
abundance: few
j_gene: TRBJ2-7
d_gene: TRBD1
v_gene: TRBV5-4

CDR3nt: TGTGCCAGCAGTTTAGTCGGGACAGGCCAAGAGACCCAGTACTTC
CDR3aa: CASSLVGTGQETQYF
abundance: -
j_gene: TRBJ2-5
d_gene: TRBD1
v_gene: TRBV6-1

CDR3nt: TGTGCCAGCAGCTTAGTCGGGCAGGAGAACACCGGGGAGCTGTTTTTT
CDR3aa: CASSLVGQENTGELFF
abundance: few
j_gene: TRBJ2-2
d_gene: -
v_gene: TRBV7-9

CDR3nt: TGTGCCAGCAGCACACCCAATACCGGGACCGACTCTGACGAGCAGTACTTC
CDR3aa: CASSTPNTGTDSDEQYF
abundance: -
j_gene: TRBJ2-7
d_gene: -
v_gene: TRBV11-2

CDR3nt: TGCACCAGCAGCCAAGAGGGGGCAGGGACTGGAAACACCATATATTTT
CDR3aa: CTSSQEGAGTGNTIYF
abundance: -
j_gene: TRBJ1-3
d_gene: -
v_gene: TRBV1

CDR3nt: TGTGCCAGCAGCTGGGCCCGGGACAGACAAGAGACCCAGTACTTC
CDR3aa: CASSWARDRQETQYF
abundance: -
j_gene: TRBJ2-5
d_gene: TRBD1
v_gene: TRBV5-6

CDR3nt: TGTGCCAGCAGCTTAGTTGGGCGGGAGTTCGTCGAGCAGTACTTC
CDR3aa: CASSLVGREFVEQYF
abundance: -
j_gene: TRBJ2-7
d_gene: TRBD2
v_gene: TRBV11-2